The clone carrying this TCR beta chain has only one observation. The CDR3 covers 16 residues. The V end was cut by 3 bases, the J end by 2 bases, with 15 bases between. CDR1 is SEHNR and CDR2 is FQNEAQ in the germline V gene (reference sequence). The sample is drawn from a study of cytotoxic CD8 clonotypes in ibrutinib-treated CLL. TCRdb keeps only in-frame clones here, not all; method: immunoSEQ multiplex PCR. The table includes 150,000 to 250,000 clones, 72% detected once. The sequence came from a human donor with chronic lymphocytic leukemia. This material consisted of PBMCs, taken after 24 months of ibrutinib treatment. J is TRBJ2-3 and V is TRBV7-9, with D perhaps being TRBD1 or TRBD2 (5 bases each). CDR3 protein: CASSFDLTGLTDTQYF. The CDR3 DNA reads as TGTGCCAGCAGCTTCGACTTAACGGGGCTCACAGATACGCAGTATTTT.